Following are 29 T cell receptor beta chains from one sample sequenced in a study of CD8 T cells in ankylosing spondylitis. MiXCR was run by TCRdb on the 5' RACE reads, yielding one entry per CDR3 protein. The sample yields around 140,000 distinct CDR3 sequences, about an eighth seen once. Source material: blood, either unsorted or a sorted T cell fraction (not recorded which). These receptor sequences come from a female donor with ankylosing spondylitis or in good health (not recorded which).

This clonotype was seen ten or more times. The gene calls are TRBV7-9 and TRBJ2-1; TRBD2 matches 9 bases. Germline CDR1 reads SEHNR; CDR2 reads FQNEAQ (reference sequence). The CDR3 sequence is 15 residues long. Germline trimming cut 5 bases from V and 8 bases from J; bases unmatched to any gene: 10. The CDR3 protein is CASSPGTSLIYEQFF. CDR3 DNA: TGTGCCAGCAGCCCGGGGACTAGCTTGATCTATGAGCAGTTCTTC.

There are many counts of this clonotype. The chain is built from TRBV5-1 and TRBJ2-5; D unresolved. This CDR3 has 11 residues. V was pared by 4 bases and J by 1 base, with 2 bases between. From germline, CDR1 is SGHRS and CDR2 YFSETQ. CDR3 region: CASSAQETQYF. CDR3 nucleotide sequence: TGCGCCAGCAGCGCCCAAGAGACCCAGTACTTC.

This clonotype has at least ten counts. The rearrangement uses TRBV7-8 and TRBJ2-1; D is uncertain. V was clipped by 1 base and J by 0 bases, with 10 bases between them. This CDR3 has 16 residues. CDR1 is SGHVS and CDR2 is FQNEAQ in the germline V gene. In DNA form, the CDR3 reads TGTGCCAGCAGCTTAGAGGGCGGCACCTCCTACAATGAGCAGTTCTTC. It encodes CASSLEGGTSYNEQFF.

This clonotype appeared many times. In DNA form, the CDR3 reads TGTGCCAGCAGCCTAGAACAGGGGGTGAGCAATCAGCCCCAGCATTTT. Residues: CASSLEQGVSNQPQHF. The rearrangement links TRBV7-7 to TRBJ1-5, with 8 bases lining up with TRBD1. The CDR3 loop spans 16 amino acids. Germline V gene data show CDR1 as SSHAT and CDR2 as FNYEAQ (reference sequence). V lost 5 bases, J lost 1 base, and 7 bases stayed unmatched.

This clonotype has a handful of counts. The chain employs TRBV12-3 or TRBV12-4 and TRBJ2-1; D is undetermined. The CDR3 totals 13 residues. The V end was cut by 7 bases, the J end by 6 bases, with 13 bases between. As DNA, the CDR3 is TGTGCCAGCACCCCGTCACCCTTCAATGAGCAGTTCTTC. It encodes CASTPSPFNEQFF.

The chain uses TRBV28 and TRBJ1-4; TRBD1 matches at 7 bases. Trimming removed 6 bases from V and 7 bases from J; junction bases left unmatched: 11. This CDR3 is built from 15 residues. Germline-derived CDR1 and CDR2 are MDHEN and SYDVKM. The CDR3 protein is CASRTPRGLTEKLFF. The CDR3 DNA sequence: TGTGCCAGCAGAACCCCGAGGGGGCTTACTGAAAAACTGTTTTTT.

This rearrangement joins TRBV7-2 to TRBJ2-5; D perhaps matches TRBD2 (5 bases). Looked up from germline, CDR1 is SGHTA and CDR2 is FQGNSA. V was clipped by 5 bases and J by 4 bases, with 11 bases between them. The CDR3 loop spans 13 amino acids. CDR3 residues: CASSGSYVETQYF. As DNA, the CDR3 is TGTGCCAGCAGCGGGAGTTACGTAGAGACCCAGTACTTC.

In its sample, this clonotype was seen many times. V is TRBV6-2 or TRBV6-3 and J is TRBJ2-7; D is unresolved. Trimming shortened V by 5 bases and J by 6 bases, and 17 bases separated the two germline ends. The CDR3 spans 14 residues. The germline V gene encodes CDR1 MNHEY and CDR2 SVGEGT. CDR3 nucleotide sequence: TGTGCCAGCAGTAGCCTGGTTGGGGTCTCCGAGCAGTACTTC. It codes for CASSSLVGVSEQYF.

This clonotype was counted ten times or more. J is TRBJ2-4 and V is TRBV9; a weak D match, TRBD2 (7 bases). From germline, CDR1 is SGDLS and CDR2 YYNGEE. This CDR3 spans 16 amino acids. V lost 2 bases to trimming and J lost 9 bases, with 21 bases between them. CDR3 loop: CASSVGGLDGLGIQYF. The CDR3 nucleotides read TGTGCCAGCAGCGTCGGGGGGCTCGATGGACTGGGCATTCAGTACTTC. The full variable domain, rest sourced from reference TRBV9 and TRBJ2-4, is DSGVTQTPKHLITATGQRVTLRCSPRSGDLSVYWYQQSLDQGLQFLIQYYNGEERAKGNILERFSAQQFPDLHSELNLSSLELGDSALYFCASSVGGLDGLGIQYFGAGTRLSVL.

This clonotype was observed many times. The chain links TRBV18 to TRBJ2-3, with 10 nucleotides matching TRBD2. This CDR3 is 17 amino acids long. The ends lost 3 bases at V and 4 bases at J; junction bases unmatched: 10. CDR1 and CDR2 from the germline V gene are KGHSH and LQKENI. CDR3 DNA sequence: TGTGCCAGCTCACCCTGGACTAGCGGAGGGGGGCCAGATACGCAGTATTTT. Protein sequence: CASSPWTSGGGPDTQYF.

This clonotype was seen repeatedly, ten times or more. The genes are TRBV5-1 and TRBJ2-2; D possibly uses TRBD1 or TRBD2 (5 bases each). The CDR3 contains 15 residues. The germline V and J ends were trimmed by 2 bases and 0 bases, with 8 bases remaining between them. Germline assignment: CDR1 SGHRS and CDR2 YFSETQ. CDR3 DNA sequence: TGCGCCAGCAGCTTCGGGACGTCGAACACCGGGGAGCTGTTTTTT. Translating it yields CASSFGTSNTGELFF.

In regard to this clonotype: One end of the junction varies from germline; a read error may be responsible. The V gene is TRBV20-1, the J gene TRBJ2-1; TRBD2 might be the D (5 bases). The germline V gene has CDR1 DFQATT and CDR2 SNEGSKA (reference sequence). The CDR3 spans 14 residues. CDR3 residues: CRASSSGPYNEQFF. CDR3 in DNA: TGCAGAGCTAGTTCGAGCGGCCCTTACAATGAGCAGTTCTTC.

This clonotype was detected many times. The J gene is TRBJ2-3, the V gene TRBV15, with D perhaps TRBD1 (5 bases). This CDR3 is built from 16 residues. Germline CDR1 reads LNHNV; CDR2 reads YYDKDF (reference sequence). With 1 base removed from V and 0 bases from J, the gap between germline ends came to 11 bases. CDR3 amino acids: CATSRGGVFSTDTQYF. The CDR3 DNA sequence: TGTGCCACCAGCAGAGGGGGCGTCTTTAGCACAGATACGCAGTATTTT. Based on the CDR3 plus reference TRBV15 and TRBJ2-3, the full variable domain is DAMVIQNPRYQVTQFGKPVTLSCSQTLNHNVMYWYQQKSSQAPKLLFHYYDKDFNNEADTPDNFQSRRPNTSFCFLDIRSPGLGDTAMYLCATSRGGVFSTDTQYFGPGTRLTVL.

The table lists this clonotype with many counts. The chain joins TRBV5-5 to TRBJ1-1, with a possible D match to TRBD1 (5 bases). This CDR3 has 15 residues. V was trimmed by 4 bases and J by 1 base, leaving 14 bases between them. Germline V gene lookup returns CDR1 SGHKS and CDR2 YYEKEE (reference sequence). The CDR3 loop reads CASSPRGYPNTEAFF. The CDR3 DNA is TGTGCCAGCAGCCCCCGGGGGTATCCGAACACTGAAGCTTTCTTT. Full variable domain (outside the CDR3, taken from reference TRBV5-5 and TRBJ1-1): DAGVTQSPTHLIKTRGQQVTLRCSPISGHKSVSWYQQVLGQGPQFIFQYYEKEERGRGNFPDRFSARQFPNYSSELNVNALLLGDSALYLCASSPRGYPNTEAFFGQGTRLTVV.

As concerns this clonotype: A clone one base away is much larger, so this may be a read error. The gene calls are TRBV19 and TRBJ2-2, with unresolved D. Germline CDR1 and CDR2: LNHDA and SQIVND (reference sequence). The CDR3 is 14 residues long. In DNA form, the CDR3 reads TGTACCAGTAGTGCGACAAGTACGACCGGGGAGCTGTTTTTT. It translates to CTSSATSTTGELFF.

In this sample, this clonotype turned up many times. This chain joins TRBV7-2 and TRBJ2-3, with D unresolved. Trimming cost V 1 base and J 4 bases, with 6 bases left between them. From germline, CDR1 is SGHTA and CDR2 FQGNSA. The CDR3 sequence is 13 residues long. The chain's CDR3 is CASSLEYPDTQYF. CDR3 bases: TGTGCCAGCAGCTTAGAGTATCCAGATACGCAGTATTTT. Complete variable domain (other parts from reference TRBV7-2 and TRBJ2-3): GAGVSQSPSNKVTEKGKDVELRCDPISGHTALYWYRQSLGQGLEFLIYFQGNSAPDKSGLPSDRFSAERTGGSVSTLTIQRTQQEDSAVYLCASSLEYPDTQYFGPGTRLTVL.

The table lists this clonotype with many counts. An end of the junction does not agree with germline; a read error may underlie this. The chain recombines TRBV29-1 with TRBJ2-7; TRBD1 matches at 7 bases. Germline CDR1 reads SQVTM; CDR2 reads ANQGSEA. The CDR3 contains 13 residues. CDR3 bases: TGCAGCTTTGAAGGGGGCGCAGTAAACGAGCAGTACTTC. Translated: CSFEGGAVNEQYF.

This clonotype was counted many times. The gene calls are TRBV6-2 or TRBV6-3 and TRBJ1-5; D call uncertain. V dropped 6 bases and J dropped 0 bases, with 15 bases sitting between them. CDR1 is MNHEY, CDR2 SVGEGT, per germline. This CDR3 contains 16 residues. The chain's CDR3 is CASSRAGEYSNQPQHF. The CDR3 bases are TGTGCCAGCAGCCGGGCCGGAGAATATAGCAATCAGCCCCAGCATTTT.

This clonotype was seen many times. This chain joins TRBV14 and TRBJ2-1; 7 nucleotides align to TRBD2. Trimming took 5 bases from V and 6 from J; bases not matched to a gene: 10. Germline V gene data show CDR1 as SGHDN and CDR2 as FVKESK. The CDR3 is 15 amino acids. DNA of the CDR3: TGTGCCAGCAGCTCTCGACTAGCCACCATCAATGAGCAGTTCTTC. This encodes CASSSRLATINEQFF. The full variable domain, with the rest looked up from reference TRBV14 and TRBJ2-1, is EAGVTQFPSHSVIEKGQTVTLRCDPISGHDNLYWYRRVMGKEIKFLLHFVKESKQDESGMPNNRFLAERTGGTYSTLKVQPAELEDSGVYFCASSSRLATINEQFFGPGTRLTVL.

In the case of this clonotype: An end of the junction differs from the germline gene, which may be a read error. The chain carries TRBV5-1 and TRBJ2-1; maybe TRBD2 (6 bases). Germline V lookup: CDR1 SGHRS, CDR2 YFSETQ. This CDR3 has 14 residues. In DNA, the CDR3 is TGCGCCAACAGCGCCTCCGGGACTCCCGATGAGCAGTTCTTC. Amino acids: CANSASGTPDEQFF.

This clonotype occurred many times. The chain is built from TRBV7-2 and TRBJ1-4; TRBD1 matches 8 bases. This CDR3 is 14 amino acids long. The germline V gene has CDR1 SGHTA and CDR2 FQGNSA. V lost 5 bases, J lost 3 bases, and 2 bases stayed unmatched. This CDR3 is CASSQGASNEKLFF. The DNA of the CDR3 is TGTGCCAGCAGCCAGGGGGCATCTAATGAAAAACTGTTTTTT.

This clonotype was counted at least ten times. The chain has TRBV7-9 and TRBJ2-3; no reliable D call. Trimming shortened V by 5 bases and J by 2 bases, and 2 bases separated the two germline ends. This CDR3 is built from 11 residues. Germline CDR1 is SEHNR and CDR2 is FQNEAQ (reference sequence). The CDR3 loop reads CASSPTDTQYF. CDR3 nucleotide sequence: TGTGCCAGCAGCCCCACAGATACGCAGTATTTT.

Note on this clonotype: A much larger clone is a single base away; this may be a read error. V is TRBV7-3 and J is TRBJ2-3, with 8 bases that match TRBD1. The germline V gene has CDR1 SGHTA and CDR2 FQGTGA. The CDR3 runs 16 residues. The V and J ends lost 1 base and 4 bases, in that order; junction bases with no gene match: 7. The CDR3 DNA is TGTGCCAGCAGCTTAAGGGGGACAGGAGACGCAGATACGCAGTATTTT. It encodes CASSLRGTGDADTQYF.

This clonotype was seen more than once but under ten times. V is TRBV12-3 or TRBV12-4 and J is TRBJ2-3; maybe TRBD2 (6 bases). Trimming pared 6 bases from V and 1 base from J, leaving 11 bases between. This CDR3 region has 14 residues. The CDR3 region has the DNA TGTGCCAGCAGACCCTGGGGGGGCACAGATACGCAGTATTTT. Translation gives CASRPWGGTDTQYF.

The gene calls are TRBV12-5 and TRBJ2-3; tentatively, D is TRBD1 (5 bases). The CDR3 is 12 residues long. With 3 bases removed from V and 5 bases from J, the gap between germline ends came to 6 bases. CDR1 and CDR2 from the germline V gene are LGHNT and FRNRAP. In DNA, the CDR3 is TGTGCTAGTGGTTTAGGGGTAGATACGCAGTATTTT. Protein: CASGLGVDTQYF.

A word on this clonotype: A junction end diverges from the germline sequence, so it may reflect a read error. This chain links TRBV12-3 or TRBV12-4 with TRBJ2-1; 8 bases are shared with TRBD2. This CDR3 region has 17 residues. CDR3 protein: CASSSFPGGVTYNEQFF. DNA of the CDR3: TGTGCCAGCAGTTCCTTCCCCGGGGGGGTGACCTACAATGAACAGTTCTTC.

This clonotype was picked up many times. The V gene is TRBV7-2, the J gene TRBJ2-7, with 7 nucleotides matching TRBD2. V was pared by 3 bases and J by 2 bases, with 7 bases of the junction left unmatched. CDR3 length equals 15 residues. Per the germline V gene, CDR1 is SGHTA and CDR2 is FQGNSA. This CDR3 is CASSLGGSRTYEQYF. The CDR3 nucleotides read TGTGCCAGCAGCTTGGGAGGGAGCAGAACCTACGAGCAGTACTTC.

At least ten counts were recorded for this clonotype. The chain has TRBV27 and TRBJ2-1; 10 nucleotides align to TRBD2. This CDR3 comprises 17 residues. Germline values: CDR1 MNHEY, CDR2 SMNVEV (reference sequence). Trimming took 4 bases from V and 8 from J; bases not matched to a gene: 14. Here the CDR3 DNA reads TGTGCCAGCAGTTCACACTCTAGCGGGAGCGGGGGCGATGAGCAGTTCTTC. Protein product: CASSSHSSGSGGDEQFF.

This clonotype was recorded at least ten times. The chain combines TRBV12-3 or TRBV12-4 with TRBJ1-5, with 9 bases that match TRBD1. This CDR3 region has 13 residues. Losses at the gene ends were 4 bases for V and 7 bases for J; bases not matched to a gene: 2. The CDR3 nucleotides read TGTGCCAGCAGTTCTACAGGGGGCCAGCCCCAGCATTTT. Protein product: CASSSTGGQPQHF.